What follows are 19 T cell receptor beta chains derived from one specimen sequenced in a study of blood T cell repertoires in COVID-19 (dated by TCRdb to 2020 to 2022). The library was produced with the immunoSEQ multiplex PCR assay. As stored in TCRdb, this immuneACCESS dataset retains in-frame rearrangements with V and J assigned. A fraction of the clones does not appear; measured against another copy, unresolved V genes explain less than half of the discrepancy, and the remainder lacks a known reason. The sample includes about 83,000 clones, with about nine tenths observed a single time. The ten most abundant clones make up 3% of the sample. The sample was peripheral blood. These receptors all come from a woman between 45 and 60 years old with active or convalescent COVID-19.

The chain uses TRBV9 and TRBJ2-5; 9 nucleotides match TRBD1. CDR3 length: 14 amino acids. Trimming cost V 0 bases and J 4 bases; bases outside gene matches: 1. From germline, CDR1 is SGDLS and CDR2 YYNGEE. The CDR3 spells CASSVGTGVETQYF. The CDR3 DNA follows: TGTGCCAGCAGCGTAGGGACAGGGGTAGAGACCCAGTACTTC.

The gene calls are TRBV5-4 and TRBJ1-1, with 11 bases matching TRBD1. The CDR3 has 14 amino acids. Trimming removed 1 base from V and 11 bases from J; junction bases left unmatched: 7. Germline V gene data show CDR1 as SGHNT and CDR2 as YYREEE (reference sequence). DNA for the CDR3: TGTGCCAGCAGCTTGATTGGGGACAGGGGGACCGCTTTCTTT. This translates into CASSLIGDRGTAFF.

This clone appeared once. This chain's CDR3 is CASSARGSTDTQYF. As DNA, the CDR3 is TGTGCCAGCAGCGCCCGGGGAAGCACAGATACGCAGTATTTT. The V and J genes are TRBV9 and TRBJ2-3; D possibly corresponds to TRBD2 (5 bases). The CDR3 sequence is 14 residues long. V lost 3 bases to trimming and J lost 0 bases, with 8 bases between them. In germline, CDR1 is SGDLS, CDR2 YYNGEE.

The chain links TRBV14 to TRBJ1-5; D is unresolved. The V and J ends lost 8 bases and 2 bases respectively, with 7 bases between them. The CDR3 consists of 12 residues. CDR1 SGHDN and CDR2 FVKESK come from the germline V gene. The CDR3 is CASFSGNQPQHF. For the CDR3, the DNA is TGTGCCAGCTTCTCAGGCAATCAGCCCCAGCATTTT. Using reference TRBV14 and TRBJ1-5 for the parts outside the CDR3, the full variable domain is EAGVTQFPSHSVIEKGQTVTLRCDPISGHDNLYWYRRVMGKEIKFLLHFVKESKQDESGMPNNRFLAERTGGTYSTLKVQPAELEDSGVYFCASFSGNQPQHFGDGTRLSIL.

A single count supports this clone. This chain links TRBV25-1 with TRBJ2-6; possible D gene TRBD2, 6 bases. Per the germline V gene, CDR1 is MGHDK and CDR2 is SYGVNS. This CDR3 is built from 15 residues. V was shortened by 8 bases and J by 1 base, with 12 bases between the two germline ends. The CDR3 region is CASAAGGSGANVLTF. CDR3 DNA sequence: TGTGCCAGCGCAGCCGGGGGTTCTGGGGCCAACGTCCTGACTTTC. Full variable domain (rest looked up from reference TRBV25-1 and TRBJ2-6): EADIYQTPRYLVIGTGKKITLECSQTMGHDKMYWYQQDPGMELHLIHYSYGVNSTEKGDLSSESTVSRIRTEHFPLTLESARPSHTSQYLCASAAGGSGANVLTFGAGSRLTVL.

This clone was seen a few times. The rearrangement links TRBV5-1 to TRBJ1-1, with no clear D. The CDR3 is 13 amino acids. The germline V gene has CDR1 SGHRS and CDR2 YFSETQ. V lost 4 bases and J lost 2, with 9 bases in between. CDR3 in amino acids: CASSLRLNTEAFF. The DNA for the CDR3 is TGCGCCAGCAGCCTCCGACTAAACACTGAAGCTTTCTTT.

V and J are TRBV10-2 and TRBJ1-6; 9 bases line up with TRBD1. J lost 8 bases, V lost 3 bases, and 11 bases had no gene match. The CDR3 length is 17 residues. The germline V gene has CDR1 WSHSY and CDR2 SAAADI. The chain's CDR3 is CASSDQQQGAMDSPLHF. The CDR3, as DNA: TGCGCCAGCAGTGACCAACAACAGGGGGCTATGGATTCACCCCTCCACTTT.

This chain joins TRBV3-1 (or the pseudogene TRBV3-2) and TRBJ1-1; TRBD1 aligns across 7 bases. The CDR3 has 14 residues. Losses at the gene ends were 3 bases for V and 4 bases for J; bases not matched to a gene: 5. Germline V CDR1 and CDR2: LGHDT, YNNKEL (reference sequence). The CDR3 nucleotides are TGTGCCAGCAGCCAGAGGGGGCAAACCACTGAAGCTTTCTTT. Its translation is CASSQRGQTTEAFF.

This rearrangement joins TRBV7-2 to TRBJ2-1; 9 nucleotides line up with TRBD2. This CDR3 region has 15 residues. Trimming at V came to 3 bases and at J to 6 bases, leaving 6 bases not matched to a gene. Looked up from germline, CDR1 is SGHTA and CDR2 is FQGNSA. The CDR3 is CASSLSSGGGNEQFF. DNA of the CDR3: TGTGCCAGCAGCTTGAGTAGCGGGGGAGGCAATGAGCAGTTCTTC.

CDR3 bases: TGTGCCAGCAGAGGACTAAGTTTCTCCGGGGAGCTGTTTTTT. It specifies CASRGLSFSGELFF. The chain uses TRBV6-4 and TRBJ2-2; D is perhaps TRBD2 (6 bases). The CDR3 extends over 14 amino acids. V was pared by 6 bases and J by 6 bases, with 14 bases between. Germline CDR1 and CDR2: MRHNA and SNTAGT.

The chain uses TRBV7-2 and TRBJ2-3, with 7 bases identical to TRBD2. The CDR3 spans 17 residues. In germline, CDR1 is SGHTA, CDR2 FQGNSA. Trimming took 5 bases from V and 4 from J; bases not matched to a gene: 15. The CDR3 DNA reads as TGTGCCAGCAGCAACTCTCCGGGAGGACTGGGGGCAGATACGCAGTATTTT. It yields the protein CASSNSPGGLGADTQYF.

This chain links TRBV7-2 with TRBJ2-3; tentatively, D is TRBD2 (6 bases). Trimming shortened V by 2 bases and J by 4 bases, and 16 bases separated the two germline ends. Germline V gives CDR1 SGHTA, CDR2 FQGNSA. The CDR3 consists of 16 residues. CDR3 residues: CASSLPKTSRPDTQYF. The CDR3 nucleotides are TGTGCCAGCAGCTTACCTAAGACTAGTCGCCCAGATACGCAGTATTTT.

A single count supports this clone. The chain carries TRBV11-2 and TRBJ1-1; tentatively, D is TRBD1 (5 bases). Germline values: CDR1 SGHAT, CDR2 FQNNGV. The CDR3 is 13 residues long. V dropped 7 bases and J dropped 3 bases, with 12 bases sitting between them. CDR3 DNA: TGTGCCAGCAACAAGGGGAGGGACACTGAAGCTTTCTTT. Translation gives CASNKGRDTEAFF.

The V gene is TRBV12-3 or TRBV12-4, the J gene TRBJ2-1; 8 bases are shared with TRBD2. The junction had 7 bases not matched to a gene; V was cut back by 7 bases and J by 8 bases. This CDR3 contains 13 residues. The DNA of the CDR3 is TGTGCCAGCAAAGGGACTAGTGTCGATGAGCAGTTCTTC. Its protein product is CASKGTSVDEQFF.

The count of this clone is one. The gene calls are TRBV7-2 and TRBJ1-1; D is uncertain. V lost 4 bases, J lost 1 base, and 7 bases lay in between. The length of the CDR3 is 13 residues. CDR1 and CDR2 from the germline V gene are SGHTA and FQGNSA. The CDR3 nucleotides are TGTGCCAGCAGCTGGTATAGGAACACTGAAGCTTTCTTT. Its protein is CASSWYRNTEAFF.

This clone has a single count. The chain couples TRBV5-6 to TRBJ1-6, with D maybe TRBD1 (5 bases). Trimming removed 1 base from V and 9 bases from J, with 17 bases in between. Germline-derived CDR1 and CDR2 are SGHDT and YYEEEE. The CDR3 extends over 16 amino acids. The CDR3 is CASSLPGEARGSPLHF. The CDR3 region has the DNA TGTGCCAGCAGCTTGCCCGGAGAGGCAAGGGGTTCACCCCTCCACTTT.

This rearrangement joins TRBV27 to TRBJ1-6; no reliable D call. CDR3 size: 16 residues. V gave up 3 bases and J gave up 8 bases, with 17 bases separating them. The V gene's germline CDR1 is MNHEY and CDR2 SMNVEV (reference sequence). DNA of the CDR3: TGTGCCAGCAGTTTCGGGAAGTTGGGAGTGGATTCACCCCTCCACTTT. This encodes CASSFGKLGVDSPLHF.

CDR3 bases: TGTGCCAGCGGGGACACGCTTCCCTACGAGCAGTACTTC. It is translated as CASGDTLPYEQYF. This chain links TRBV28 with TRBJ2-7; D possibly corresponds to TRBD1 (6 bases). CDR3 length: 13 residues. V lost 8 bases and J lost 2, with 13 bases in between. Germline-derived CDR1 and CDR2 are MDHEN and SYDVKM.

V gene TRBV9 combines with J gene TRBJ1-4; 9 bases map to TRBD1. The CDR3 covers 16 residues. After removal of 1 base from V and 4 bases from J, the junction contained 5 bases not matched to a gene. Germline assignment: CDR1 SGDLS and CDR2 YYNGEE. CDR3 sequence: CASSVHPGQGNEKLFF. The DNA of the CDR3 is TGTGCCAGCAGCGTACATCCGGGACAGGGTAATGAAAAACTGTTTTTT.